This TCR beta chain was documented in a study of T cells in Graves' hyperthyroidism and ophthalmopathy. Whole-study findings and limits: The authors' 13 V-J model separated ophthalmopathy from stable hyperthyroidism. Onset of ophthalmopathy came a median roughly 6.5 months after the model predicted it.

CDR3 length: 16 residues. Germline lookup yields CDR1 LGHNT and CDR2 FRNRAP. Trimming pared 4 bases from V and 0 bases from J, leaving 13 bases between. Ten or more counts support this clonotype. Antigen specificity is unknown. Amplification of TCR beta CDR3 regions used RNA as the template. The TCR CDR3 first-round RT-PCR relied on the HTBI primer set. TCRdb used MiXCR to reprocess the multiplex PCR reads, holding one entry per CDR3 protein. The sample shows about 560,000 distinct CDR3 sequences, over 15% of them seen only once. Patients aged 18 to 65 had newly diagnosed hyperthyroidism lasting under 2 months. From roughly 9.2 ml of fresh peripheral blood, PBMCs were isolated.

The specimen sequenced was blood. This clonotype was sampled from a young woman with Graves' hyperthyroidism. This chain uses TRBV12-5 with TRBJ1-3; D not resolved. The CDR3 DNA reads as TGTGCTAGTGGTTCCCGGACCGATTTCTCTGGAAACACCATATATTTT. Translated: CASGSRTDFSGNTIYF.